This T cell receptor (beta chain) was found in a study of monozygotic twins with inflammatory bowel disease. General observations from the study: Among T cells, the various subtypes were not distinguishable. Results did not support any single strong IBD-associated signal or clonotype. Clonotype sharing was lower in IBD patients than healthy twins, most markedly with disease activity.

CDR1 and CDR2 (germline): LGHNA, YSLEER. The CDR3 consists of 18 residues. Each of the TCR libraries took approximately 3,500 ng of total RNA. Reprocessing the 5' RACE reads, TCRdb reports a single entry for every CDR3 protein and omits DNA. Recorded for this sample: tens of thousands of distinct CDR3 sequences. A remark on this clonotype: The antigen remains unidentified.

The chain links TRBV4-3 to TRBJ2-6; TCRdb indicates TRBD1, and absent DNA this call remains unverified. This clonotype was sampled from a human donor with ulcerative colitis or Crohn's disease, or a healthy co-twin of an affected twin (not recorded which). Source material: blood. CDR3 sequence: CASSQEGGRRSGANVLTF.